This entry lists 7 T cell receptor beta chains sequenced from one sample in a study of shared T cell receptors in the human thymus. Clones were read by immunoSEQ multiplex PCR, and TCRdb kept only the in-frame ones, dropping some. The table shows hundreds of thousands of clones, with approximately 90% occurring only once. A further study also used this sample, focusing on human thymus T cells.

The sequencing sample was made of thymocytes. The receptors come from a boy under three years old with a congenital heart defect.

The rearrangement joins TRBV7-9 to TRBJ2-7, with 11 nucleotides matching TRBD2. The CDR3 sequence is 15 residues long. Germline trimming cut 0 bases from V and 6 bases from J; bases unmatched to any gene: 4. CDR1 is SEHNR, CDR2 FQNEAQ, per germline (reference sequence). This chain's CDR3 is CASSLAGTSGREQYF. Here the CDR3 DNA reads TGTGCCAGCAGCTTAGCGGGGACTAGCGGTCGCGAGCAGTACTTC. Combining the CDR3 with reference TRBV7-9 and TRBJ2-7 gives the whole variable domain DTGVSQNPRHKITKRGQNVTFRCDPISEHNRLYWYRQTLGQGPEFLTYFQNEAQLEKSRLLSDRFSAERPKGSFSTLEIQRTEQGDSAMYLCASSLAGTSGREQYFGPGTRLTVT.

This sequence joins TRBV19 and TRBJ2-7; TRBD2 aligns across 10 bases. CDR1 LNHDA and CDR2 SQIVND come from the germline V gene (reference sequence). Trimming at V came to 5 bases and at J to 0 bases, leaving 7 bases not matched to a gene. CDR3 length: 16 amino acids. In DNA form, the CDR3 reads TGTGCCAGTAGTGTGGGGGCTAGCGGGAGCTCCTACGAGCAGTACTTC. It encodes CASSVGASGSSYEQYF. The full variable domain, completed using reference TRBV19 and TRBJ2-7, is DGGITQSPKYLFRKEGQNVTLSCEQNLNHDAMYWYRQDPGQGLRLIYYSQIVNDFQKGDIAEGYSVSREKKESFPLTVTSAQKNPTAFYLCASSVGASGSSYEQYFGPGTRLTVT.

The rearrangement joins TRBV6-1 to TRBJ2-3; 10 nucleotides match TRBD2. The CDR3 consists of 14 residues. Losses at the gene ends were 10 bases for V and 4 bases for J; bases not matched to a gene: 8. CDR1 is MNHNS, CDR2 SASEGT, per germline. The CDR3 here is CATPQAGGADTQYF. DNA for the CDR3: TGTGCCACCCCCCAAGCGGGAGGGGCAGATACGCAGTATTTT.

The chain recombines TRBV7-6 with TRBJ2-1, with 12 positions matching TRBD2. The CDR3 has 15 residues. CDR1 and CDR2 (germline): SGHVS, FNYEAQ. The trim removed 3 bases at V and 8 bases at J, leaving 5 bases unmatched. In nucleotides, the CDR3 is TGTGCCAGCAGCTTGAGGACTAGCGGGACAGATGAGCAGTTCTTC. Translation: CASSLRTSGTDEQFF.

This rearrangement joins TRBV11-2 to TRBJ1-2; D is unclear. V shed 5 bases and J shed 3 bases, with 16 bases lying between them. The germline V gene has CDR1 SGHAT and CDR2 FQNNGV. The CDR3 extends over 15 amino acids. The CDR3 sequence is CASSPRRGSDYGYTF. In nucleotides, the CDR3 is TGTGCCAGCAGCCCAAGGCGGGGATCTGACTATGGCTACACCTTC.

The chain has TRBV19 and TRBJ1-2; D is possibly TRBD1 (6 bases). Germline CDR1 and CDR2: LNHDA and SQIVND (reference sequence). The CDR3 has 19 residues. Trimming left V 4 bases short and J 0 bases short, with 24 bases between. CDR3 bases: TGTGCCAGTAGTACACCCAATTTTCACAGGGACCACCCTAACTATGGCTACACCTTC. It specifies CASSTPNFHRDHPNYGYTF.

The J gene is TRBJ2-2, the V gene TRBV30, with 7 bases fitting TRBD2. The germline V gene encodes CDR1 GTSNPN and CDR2 SVGIG (reference sequence). Trimming cost V 5 bases and J 6 bases; bases outside gene matches: 18. The CDR3 is 17 amino acids. The CDR3 DNA reads TGTGCCTGGGCCCCGGCTAGGATTTGGGAGGGCCCCGGGGAGCTGTTTTTT. Its protein is CAWAPARIWEGPGELFF.